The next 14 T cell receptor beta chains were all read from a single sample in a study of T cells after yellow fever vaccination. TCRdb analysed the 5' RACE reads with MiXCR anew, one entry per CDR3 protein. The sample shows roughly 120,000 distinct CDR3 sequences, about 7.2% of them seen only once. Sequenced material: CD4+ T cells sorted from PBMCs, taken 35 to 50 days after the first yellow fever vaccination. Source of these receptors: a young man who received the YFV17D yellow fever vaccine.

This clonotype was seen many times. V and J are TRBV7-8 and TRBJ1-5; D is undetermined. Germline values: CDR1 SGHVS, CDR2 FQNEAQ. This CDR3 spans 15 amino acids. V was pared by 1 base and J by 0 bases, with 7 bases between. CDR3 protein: CASSLDGNSNQPQHF. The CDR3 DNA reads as TGTGCCAGCAGCTTAGACGGGAATAGCAATCAGCCCCAGCATTTT.

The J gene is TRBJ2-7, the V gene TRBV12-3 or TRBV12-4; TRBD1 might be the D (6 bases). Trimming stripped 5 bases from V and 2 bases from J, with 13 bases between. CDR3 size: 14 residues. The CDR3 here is CASSPQRGTYEQYF. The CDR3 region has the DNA TGTGCCAGCAGTCCTCAGAGGGGGACCTACGAGCAGTACTTC.

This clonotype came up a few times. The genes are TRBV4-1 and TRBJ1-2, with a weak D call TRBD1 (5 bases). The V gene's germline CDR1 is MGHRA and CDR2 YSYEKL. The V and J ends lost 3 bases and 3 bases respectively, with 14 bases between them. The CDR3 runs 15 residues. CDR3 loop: CASSHSRDGDYGYTF. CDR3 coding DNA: TGCGCCAGCAGCCATTCCCGGGACGGAGACTATGGCTACACCTTC.

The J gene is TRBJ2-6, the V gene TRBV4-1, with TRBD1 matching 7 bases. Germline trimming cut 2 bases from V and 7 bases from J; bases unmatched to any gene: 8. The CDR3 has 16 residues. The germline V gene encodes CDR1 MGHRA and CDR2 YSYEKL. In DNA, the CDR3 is TGCGCCAGCAGCCAAATCTTTGACAGGGAAGCCAACGTCCTGACTTTC. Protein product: CASSQIFDREANVLTF.

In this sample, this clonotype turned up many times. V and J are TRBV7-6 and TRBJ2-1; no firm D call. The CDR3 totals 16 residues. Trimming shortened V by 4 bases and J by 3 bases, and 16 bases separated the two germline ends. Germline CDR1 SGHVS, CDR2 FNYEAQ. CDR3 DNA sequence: TGTGCCAGCAGCTCGGTCTCGGGCCAAATCTACAATGAGCAGTTCTTC. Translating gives CASSSVSGQIYNEQFF.

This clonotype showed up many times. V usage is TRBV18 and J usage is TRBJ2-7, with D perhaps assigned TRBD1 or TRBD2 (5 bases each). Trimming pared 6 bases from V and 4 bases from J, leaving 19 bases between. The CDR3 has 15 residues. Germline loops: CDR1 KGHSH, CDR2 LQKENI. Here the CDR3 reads CASSLFEGTLYEQYF. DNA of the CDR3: TGTGCCAGCTCCCTCTTTGAAGGGACCCTTTACGAGCAGTACTTC.

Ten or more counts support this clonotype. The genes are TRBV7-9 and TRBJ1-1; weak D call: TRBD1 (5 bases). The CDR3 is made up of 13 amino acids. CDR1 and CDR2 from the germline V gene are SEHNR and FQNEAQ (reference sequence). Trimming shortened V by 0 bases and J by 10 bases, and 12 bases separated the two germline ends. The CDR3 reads CASSLAQGNRAFF. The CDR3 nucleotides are TGTGCCAGCAGCTTAGCTCAGGGTAACAGAGCTTTCTTT.

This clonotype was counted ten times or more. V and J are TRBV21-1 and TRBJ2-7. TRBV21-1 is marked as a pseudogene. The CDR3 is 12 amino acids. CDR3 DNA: TGTGCCAGCAGGGGGGACTCCTACGAGCAGTACGTC. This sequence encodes CASRGDSYEQYV.

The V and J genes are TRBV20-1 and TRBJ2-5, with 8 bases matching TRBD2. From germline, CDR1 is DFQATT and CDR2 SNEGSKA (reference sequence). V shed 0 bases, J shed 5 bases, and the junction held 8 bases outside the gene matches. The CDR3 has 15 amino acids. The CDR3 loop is CSARDRRGGGETQYF. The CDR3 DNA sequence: TGCAGTGCTAGAGATCGACGGGGGGGCGGGGAGACCCAGTACTTC.

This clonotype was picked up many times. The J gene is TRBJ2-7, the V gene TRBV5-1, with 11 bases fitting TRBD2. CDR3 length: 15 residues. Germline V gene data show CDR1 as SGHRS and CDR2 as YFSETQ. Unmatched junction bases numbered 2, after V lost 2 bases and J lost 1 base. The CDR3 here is CASSLLAGDSYEQYF. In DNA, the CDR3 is TGCGCCAGCAGCTTACTAGCGGGGGATTCCTACGAGCAGTACTTC.

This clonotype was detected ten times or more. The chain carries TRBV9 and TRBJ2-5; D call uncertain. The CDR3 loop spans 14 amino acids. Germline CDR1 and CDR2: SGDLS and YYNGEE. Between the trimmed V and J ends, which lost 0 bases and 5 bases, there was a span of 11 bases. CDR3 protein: CASSVAGVLETQYF. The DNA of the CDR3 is TGTGCCAGCAGCGTAGCTGGGGTCTTGGAGACCCAGTACTTC. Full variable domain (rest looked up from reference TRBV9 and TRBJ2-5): DSGVTQTPKHLITATGQRVTLRCSPRSGDLSVYWYQQSLDQGLQFLIQYYNGEERAKGNILERFSAQQFPDLHSELNLSSLELGDSALYFCASSVAGVLETQYFGPGTRLLVL.

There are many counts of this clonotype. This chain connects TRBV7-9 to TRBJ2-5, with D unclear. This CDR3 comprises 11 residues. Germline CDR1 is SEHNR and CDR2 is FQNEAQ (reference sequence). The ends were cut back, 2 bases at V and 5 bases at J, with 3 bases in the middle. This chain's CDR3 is CASSLMETQYF. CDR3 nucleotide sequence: TGTGCCAGCAGCTTAATGGAGACCCAGTACTTC. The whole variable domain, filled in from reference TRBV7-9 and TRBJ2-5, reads DTGVSQNPRHKITKRGQNVTFRCDPISEHNRLYWYRQTLGQGPEFLTYFQNEAQLEKSRLLSDRFSAERPKGSFSTLEIQRTEQGDSAMYLCASSLMETQYFGPGTRLLVL.

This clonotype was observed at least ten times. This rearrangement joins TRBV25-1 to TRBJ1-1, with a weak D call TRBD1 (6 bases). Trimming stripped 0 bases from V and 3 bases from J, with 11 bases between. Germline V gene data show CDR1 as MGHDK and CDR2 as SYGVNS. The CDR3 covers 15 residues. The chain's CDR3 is CASSEYGGRYTEAFF. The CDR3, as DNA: TGTGCCAGCAGTGAATATGGGGGCAGGTACACTGAAGCTTTCTTT.

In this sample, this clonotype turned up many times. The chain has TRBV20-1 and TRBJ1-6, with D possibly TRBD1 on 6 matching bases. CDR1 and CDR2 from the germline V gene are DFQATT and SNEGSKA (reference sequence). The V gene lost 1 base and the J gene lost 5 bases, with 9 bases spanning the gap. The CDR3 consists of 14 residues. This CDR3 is CSARVQGNNSPLHF. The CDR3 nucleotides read TGCAGTGCTAGAGTACAGGGAAATAATTCACCCCTCCACTTT.